Below, 14 T cell receptor beta chains from the same sample are listed, as sequenced in a study of vaccination and CD4 T cells after COVID-19. The treatment: approximately 9-day PBMC culture with coronavirus spike peptide pools or control peptides (ViraFEST assay). An Oncomine TCR Beta short-read assay was used to sequence the DNA from cultured CD4+ T cells. TCRdb reprocessed the PCR reads via MiXCR and lists one record per CDR3 protein. The sample gives 15,000 to 20,000 distinct CDR3 sequences, just under 45% of which show up once; about 14% is in the top ten. The antigens for these receptors are not known. Sequenced sample: CD4+ T cells from blood, cultured in vitro. The receptors stem from a human donor who had recovered from COVID-19.

This chain connects TRBV2 to TRBJ1-2; 7 nucleotides line up with TRBD1. This CDR3 contains 14 residues. The V segment lost 7 bases and the J segment 5 bases; nucleotides outside the gene matches: 10. CDR1 and CDR2 (germline): SNHLY, FYNNEI. CDR3 in amino acids: CASKVDRVGYGYTF. The CDR3 DNA sequence: TGTGCCAGCAAGGTAGACAGGGTCGGATATGGCTACACCTTC.

The chain links TRBV29-1 to TRBJ2-7; D remains ambiguous. Germline V gives CDR1 SQVTM, CDR2 ANQGSEA. V was trimmed by 4 bases and J by 4 bases, leaving 14 bases between them. CDR3 length equals 13 residues. CDR3 sequence reads: CSVGTATGYEQYF. The CDR3 coding sequence is TGCAGCGTTGGGACCGCCACTGGATACGAGCAGTACTTC.

This clonotype was seen only a few times. This chain uses TRBV10-3 with TRBJ2-7; D possibly corresponds to TRBD1 (6 bases). The germline V gene encodes CDR1 ENHRY and CDR2 SYGVKD. This CDR3 region has 12 residues. Deletions cut 5 bases from V and 3 bases from J, with 8 bases between. CDR3 bases: TGTGCCATCAGTAAGGACAGCTACGAGCAGTACTTC. Translation gives CAISKDSYEQYF.

The table lists this clonotype with a few counts. The gene calls are TRBV6-5 and TRBJ2-7; perhaps TRBD1 as D (6 bases). CDR3 length equals 17 residues. The germline V gene has CDR1 MNHEY and CDR2 SVGAGI. V was pared by 0 bases and J by 6 bases, with 21 bases between. This CDR3 is CASSYSPGVQYTGEQYF. CDR3 nucleotides: TGTGCCAGCAGTTACTCGCCAGGGGTCCAATACACGGGCGAGCAGTACTTC.

V and J are TRBV11-2 and TRBJ2-5, with D possibly being TRBD2 (6 bases). The ends were cut back, 8 bases at V and 9 bases at J, with 19 bases in the middle. The CDR3 extends over 13 amino acids. CDR1 and CDR2 from the germline V gene are SGHAT and FQNNGV. CDR3 coding DNA: TGTGCCAGCGAACCAGCGGGTCTTTCGGCCCAGTACTTC. It is translated as CASEPAGLSAQYF.

By share, this clonotype ranks as medium-sized. The chain couples TRBV20-1 to TRBJ1-5; no clear D. V lost 4 bases to trimming and J lost 1 base, with 11 bases between them. CDR1 DFQATT and CDR2 SNEGSKA come from the germline V gene (reference sequence). The CDR3 covers 14 residues. CDR3 coding DNA: TGCAGTGCTAACATACGGGGAAGCAATCAGCCCCAGCATTTT. Its translation: CSANIRGSNQPQHF.

V is TRBV19 and J is TRBJ2-5, with a weak D call TRBD1 (6 bases). V lost 6 bases and J 7 bases, leaving 21 bases between the germline ends. This CDR3 region has 15 residues. Germline V gene lookup returns CDR1 LNHDA and CDR2 SQIVND (reference sequence). The CDR3 loop is CASRPTGMTPGTQYF. CDR3 DNA: TGTGCCAGTAGACCTACAGGGATGACGCCCGGGACCCAGTACTTC.

This clonotype was detected a few times. The CDR3 reads CASSDPGSPINTGELFF. DNA of the CDR3: TGTGCCAGCAGTGATCCGGGAAGCCCTATCAACACCGGGGAGCTGTTTTTT. The chain recombines TRBV6-1 with TRBJ2-2, with D possibly being TRBD2 (5 bases). V lost 3 bases to trimming and J lost 2 bases, with 16 bases between them. The CDR3 has 17 amino acids. Germline V lookup: CDR1 MNHNS, CDR2 SASEGT.

Only one count was recorded for this clonotype. The chain combines TRBV24-1 with TRBJ2-1; 7 bases match TRBD2. Germline CDR1 and CDR2: KGHDR and SFDVKD. V shed 3 bases, J shed 2 bases, and the junction held 6 bases outside the gene matches. The CDR3 loop spans 16 amino acids. The DNA of the CDR3 is TGTGCCACCAGTGATCCGAGCGGGAACGCCTACAATGAGCAGTTCTTC. Protein sequence: CATSDPSGNAYNEQFF.

This clonotype has only one observation. The V and J genes are TRBV11-3 and TRBJ2-1, with D perhaps TRBD2 (6 bases). Germline V gene lookup returns CDR1 SGHNT and CDR2 YENEEA. This CDR3 is 17 amino acids long. Trimming took 1 base from V and 7 from J, leaving 20 bases between them. Here the CDR3 reads CASSLGGMARGTNEQFF. The CDR3, as DNA: TGTGCCAGCAGCTTAGGCGGGATGGCGAGGGGCACGAATGAGCAGTTCTTC.

V and J are TRBV10-3 and TRBJ2-7, with 9 bases aligning to TRBD2. CDR1 and CDR2 from the germline V gene are ENHRY and SYGVKD. The ends lost 3 bases at V and 0 bases at J; junction bases unmatched: 15. The CDR3 has 19 amino acids. The CDR3 nucleotides are TGTGCCATCAGTGATTTTGGAGTAGCGGGAGTAGGGAGCTCCTACGAGCAGTACTTC. Its translation is CAISDFGVAGVGSSYEQYF.

This clonotype has a handful of counts. V usage is TRBV7-2 and J usage is TRBJ2-5; the D call may be TRBD1 or TRBD2 (7 bases each). This CDR3 has 14 residues. Trimming stripped 5 bases from V and 5 bases from J, with 15 bases between. CDR1 SGHTA and CDR2 FQGNSA come from the germline V gene. The CDR3 spells CASSPRGREETQYF. The CDR3 nucleotides are TGTGCCAGCAGCCCGAGGGGGCGGGAGGAGACCCAGTACTTC.

The chain is built from TRBV2 and TRBJ2-2, with D perhaps TRBD2 (5 bases). Trimming pared 7 bases from V and 7 bases from J, leaving 16 bases between. CDR3 size: 14 residues. The germline V gene has CDR1 SNHLY and CDR2 FYNNEI. For the CDR3, the DNA is TGTGCCAGCACCCGGATCGGGGTCGACGGGGAGCTGTTTTTT. It yields the protein CASTRIGVDGELFF.

CDR3 region: CATVPRGGHSYNEQFF. CDR3 DNA sequence: TGTGCCACCGTCCCGAGGGGGGGGCACTCCTACAATGAGCAGTTCTTC. The chain has TRBV12-3 or TRBV12-4 and TRBJ2-1; possibly TRBD2 for D (7 bases). V lost 10 bases to trimming and J lost 0 bases, with 19 bases between them. The CDR3 sequence is 16 residues long.